This TCR beta chain derives from a study of cytomegalovirus exposure and HLA in healthy donors. Looking at the study overall: Most genotyped donors, 65% to 90% of around 370, had Caucasian-associated genetic ancestry.

General study findings and limits: Later on, an analysis showed TCR association rates differing by HLA locus, with DRB1 the most and HLA-C the fewest. According to reports, the classifier identified cytomegalovirus status with high specificity and sensitivity. Most TCR sequences proved rare, with some public TCRs found in many donors.

About this clone: Its specificity is unknown.

Researchers ran the PCR with 60 Vbeta and 13 Jbeta primers. Clones were read by immunoSEQ multiplex PCR, and TCRdb kept only the in-frame ones, dropping some. The data contain about 130,000 clones, around 83% of them seen just once; the ten biggest clones take up about 7%. The CDR3 has 14 amino acids. Trimming stripped 3 bases from V and 2 bases from J, with 11 bases between. Germline CDR1 is MDHEN and CDR2 is SYDVKM. Sequencing was performed on PBMCs. The sequence came from a woman aged 25 to 39 in good health and CMV-seropositive. The J gene is TRBJ2-7, the V gene TRBV28, with TRBD1 as a possible D gene (5 bases). CDR3 bases: TGTGCCAGCAGTTTGTACAGGTCAACCTACGAGCAGTACTTC. It specifies CASSLYRSTYEQYF. Together with reference TRBV28 and TRBJ2-7, the CDR3 gives the full variable domain: DVKVTQSSRYLVKRTGEKVFLECVQDMDHENMFWYRQDPGLGLRLIYFSYDVKMKEKGDIPEGYSVSREKKERFSLILESASTNQTSMYLCASSLYRSTYEQYFGPGTRLTVT.